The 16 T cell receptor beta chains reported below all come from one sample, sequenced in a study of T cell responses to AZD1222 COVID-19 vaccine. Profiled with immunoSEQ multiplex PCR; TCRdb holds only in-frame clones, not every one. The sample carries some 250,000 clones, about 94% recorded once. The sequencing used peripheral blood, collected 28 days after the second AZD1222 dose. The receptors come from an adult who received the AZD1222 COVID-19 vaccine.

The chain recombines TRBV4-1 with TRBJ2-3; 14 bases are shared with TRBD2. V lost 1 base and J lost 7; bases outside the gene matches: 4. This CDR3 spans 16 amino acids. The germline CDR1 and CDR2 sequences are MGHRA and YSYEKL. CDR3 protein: CASSQAGTSGSYTQYF. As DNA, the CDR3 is TGCGCCAGCAGCCAAGCAGGGACTAGCGGGAGTTATACGCAGTATTTT.

Here the CDR3 DNA reads TGTGCCACCAGGGGAGGTAGGGGGGCAGTGAGCAATCAGCCCCAGCATTTT. Translating gives CATRGGRGAVSNQPQHF. The chain joins TRBV19 to TRBJ1-5; D is perhaps TRBD1 (6 bases). The CDR3 is 17 residues long. V lost 10 bases and J lost 1, with 23 bases in between. Looked up from germline, CDR1 is LNHDA and CDR2 is SQIVND (reference sequence).

This CDR3 reads CAISEATGPGELFF. CDR3 nucleotides: TGTGCCATCAGTGAGGCGACAGGGCCCGGGGAGCTGTTTTTT. The chain couples TRBV10-3 to TRBJ2-2; TRBD1 agrees at 7 bases. Trimming took 2 bases from V and 6 from J; bases not matched to a gene: 3. The CDR3 totals 14 residues. From germline, CDR1 is ENHRY and CDR2 SYGVKD.

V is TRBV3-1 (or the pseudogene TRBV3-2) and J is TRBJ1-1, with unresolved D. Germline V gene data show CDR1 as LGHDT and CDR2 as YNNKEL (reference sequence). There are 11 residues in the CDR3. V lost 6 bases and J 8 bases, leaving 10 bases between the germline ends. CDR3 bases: TGTGCCAGCAGTTCTGCAGCCGAAGCTTTCTTT. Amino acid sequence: CASSSAAEAFF.

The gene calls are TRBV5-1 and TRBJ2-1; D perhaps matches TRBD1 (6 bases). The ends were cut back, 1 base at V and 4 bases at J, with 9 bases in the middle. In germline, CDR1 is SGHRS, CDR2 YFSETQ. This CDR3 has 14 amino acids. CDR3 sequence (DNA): TGCGCCAGCAGCTTGCGGACAGAATACAATGAGCAGTTCTTC. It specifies CASSLRTEYNEQFF.

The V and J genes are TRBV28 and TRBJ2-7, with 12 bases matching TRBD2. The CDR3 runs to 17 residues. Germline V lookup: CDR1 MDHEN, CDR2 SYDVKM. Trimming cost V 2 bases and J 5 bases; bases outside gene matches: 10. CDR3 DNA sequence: TGTGCCAGCAGTTTACCCCTGGGACTAGCGGGTAGTAACGAGCAGTACTTC. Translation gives CASSLPLGLAGSNEQYF.

The DNA of the CDR3 is TGTGCCAGCTCTCTGGGCAGGGGACGCTACGAGCAGTACTTC. Protein: CASSLGRGRYEQYF. This chain uses TRBV5-6 with TRBJ2-7; a weak D match, TRBD1 (6 bases). The CDR3 spans 14 residues. Germline loops: CDR1 SGHDT, CDR2 YYEEEE. V lost 7 bases and J lost 3, with 17 bases in between. The variable domain in full, completed from reference TRBV5-6 and TRBJ2-7, reads DAGVTQSPTHLIKTRGQQVTLRCSPKSGHDTVSWYQQALGQGPQFIFQYYEEEERQRGNFPDRFSGHQFPNYSSELNVNALLLGDSALYLCASSLGRGRYEQYFGPGTRLTVT.

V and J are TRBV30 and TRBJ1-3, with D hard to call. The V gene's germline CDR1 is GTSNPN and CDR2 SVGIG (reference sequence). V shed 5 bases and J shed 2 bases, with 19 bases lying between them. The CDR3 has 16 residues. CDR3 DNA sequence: TGTGCCTGGGCGGTCGGCCCGTCCAACCCTGGAAACACCATATATTTT. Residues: CAWAVGPSNPGNTIYF.

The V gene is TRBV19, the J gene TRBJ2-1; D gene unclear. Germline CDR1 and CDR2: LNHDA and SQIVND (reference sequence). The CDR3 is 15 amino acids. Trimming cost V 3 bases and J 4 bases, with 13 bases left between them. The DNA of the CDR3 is TGTGCCAGTAGTATCCAACCCGGCCCGTACAATGAGCAGTTCTTC. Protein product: CASSIQPGPYNEQFF.

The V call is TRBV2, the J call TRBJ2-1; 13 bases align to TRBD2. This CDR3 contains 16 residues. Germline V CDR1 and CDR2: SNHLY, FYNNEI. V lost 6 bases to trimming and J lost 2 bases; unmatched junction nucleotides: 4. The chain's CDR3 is CASRQLAGGTYNEQFF. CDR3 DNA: TGTGCCAGCAGGCAACTAGCGGGAGGGACCTACAATGAGCAGTTCTTC. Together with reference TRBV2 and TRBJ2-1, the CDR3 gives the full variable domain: EPEVTQTPSHQVTQMGQEVILRCVPISNHLYFYWYRQILGQKVEFLVSFYNNEISEKSEIFDDQFSVERPDGSNFTLKIRSTKLEDSAMYFCASRQLAGGTYNEQFFGPGTRLTVL.

The CDR3 nucleotides are TGTGCCAGCTCCGTGTGGGGCAATCAGCCCCAGCATTTT. Protein: CASSVWGNQPQHF. The V call is TRBV5-8, the J call TRBJ1-5, with no clear D. V was cut by 7 bases and J by 2 bases, with 10 bases left in between. Germline CDR1 SGHTS, CDR2 YDEGEE. The CDR3 has 13 amino acids. Complete variable domain (other parts from reference TRBV5-8 and TRBJ1-5): EAGVTQSPTHLIKTRGQQATLRCSPISGHTSVYWYQQALGLGLQFLLWYDEGEERNRGNFPPRFSGRQFPNYSSELNVNALELEDSALYLCASSVWGNQPQHFGDGTRLSIL.

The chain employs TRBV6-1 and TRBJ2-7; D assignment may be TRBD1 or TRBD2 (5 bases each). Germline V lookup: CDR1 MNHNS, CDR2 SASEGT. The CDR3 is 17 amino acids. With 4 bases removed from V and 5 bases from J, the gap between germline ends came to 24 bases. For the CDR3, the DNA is TGTGCCAGCAGTGGAGGGGTACTAATCCCCCGGGCTCACGAGCAGTACTTC. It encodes CASSGGVLIPRAHEQYF.

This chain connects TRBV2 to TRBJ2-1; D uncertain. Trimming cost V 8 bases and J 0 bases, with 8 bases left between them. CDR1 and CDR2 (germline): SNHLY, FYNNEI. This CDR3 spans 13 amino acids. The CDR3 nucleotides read TGTGCCAGCGGCCTCTACTCCTACAATGAGCAGTTCTTC. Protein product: CASGLYSYNEQFF.

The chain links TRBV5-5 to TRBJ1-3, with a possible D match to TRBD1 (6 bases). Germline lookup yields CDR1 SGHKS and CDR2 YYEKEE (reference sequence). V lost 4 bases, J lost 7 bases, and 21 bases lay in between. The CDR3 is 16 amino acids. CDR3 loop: CASSGTGNLRSNTIYF. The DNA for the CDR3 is TGTGCCAGCAGCGGCACAGGGAATCTACGCTCCAACACCATATATTTT.

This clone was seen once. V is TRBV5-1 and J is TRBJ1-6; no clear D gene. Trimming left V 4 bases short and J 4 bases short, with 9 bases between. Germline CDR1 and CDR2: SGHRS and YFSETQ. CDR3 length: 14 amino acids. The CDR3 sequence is CASSLTGYNSPLHF. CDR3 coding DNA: TGCGCCAGCAGCCTGACGGGTTATAATTCACCCCTCCACTTT.

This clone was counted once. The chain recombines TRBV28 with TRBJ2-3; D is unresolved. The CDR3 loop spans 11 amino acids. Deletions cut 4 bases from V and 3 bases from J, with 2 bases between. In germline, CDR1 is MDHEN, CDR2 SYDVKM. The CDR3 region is CASSSTDTQYF. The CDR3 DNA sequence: TGTGCCAGCAGTTCGACAGATACGCAGTATTTT.